This T cell receptor (beta chain) is drawn from a study of T and B cells in COVID-19 patients. V trimming: 7 bases; J trimming: 4 bases; junction bases outside the gene matches: 9. The CDR3 totals 15 residues. From germline, CDR1 is LNHDA and CDR2 SQIVND (reference sequence). TRB rearrangements were amplified by multiplex PCR with BIOMED2 TRB-A/B primers. From the multiplex PCR reads, TCRdb called clonotypes with MiXCR, one entry per CDR3 protein. This table has about 18,000 distinct CDR3 sequences, 30% to 45% appearing once. Blood genomic DNA input for TRB amplification was roughly 220-500 ng. The rearrangement links TRBV19 to TRBJ2-5; 10 nucleotides align to TRBD1. The origin of this receptor is a human donor with active COVID-19. Material: blood. The CDR3 reads CASIQTGGFGETQYF. CDR3 nucleotide sequence: TGTGCCAGTATCCAGACAGGGGGCTTTGGAGAGACCCAGTACTTC.